This note documents a single T cell receptor beta chain sequence. Generated by immunoSEQ multiplex PCR, the TCRdb table keeps only in-frame clones and is missing some. The data contain about 250,000 clones, 80% to 85% of them singletons. Participants were aged roughly 18 to 90 years, lived in 24 US areas, and enrolled virtually. The data originate from a study of blood T cell repertoires in COVID-19. Germline V gives CDR1 SGHRS, CDR2 YFSETQ. The V segment lost 6 bases and the J segment 1 base; nucleotides outside the gene matches: 5. The CDR3 has 14 amino acids. Sequences were obtained from PBMCs or T cells enriched from blood (not recorded which). The sequence derives from a man over 45 who had recovered from COVID-19. The chain has TRBV5-1 and TRBJ2-7; 9 nucleotides align to TRBD1. The CDR3 protein is CASNLGQGSYEQYF. The DNA for the CDR3 is TGCGCCAGCAACCTGGGACAGGGATCCTACGAGCAGTACTTC.